The 3 T cell receptor beta chains presented below share a single source sample, sequenced in a study of cytomegalovirus exposure and HLA in healthy donors. It was with 60 Vbeta and 13 Jbeta primers that the PCR ran. Some clones are missing from TCRdb's copy, which holds only in-frame ones; the method was immunoSEQ multiplex PCR. The sample lists about 150,000 clones, 65% to 80% seen once, with roughly 6.8% in the top ten. Sequencing was carried out using PBMCs. These receptors were collected from a middle-aged man in good health and CMV-seropositive.

The chain has TRBV29-1 and TRBJ2-7; 8 bases line up with TRBD2. The CDR3 has 14 amino acids. Per germline, CDR1 SQVTM and CDR2 ANQGSEA. After removal of 3 bases from V and 5 bases from J, the junction contained 9 bases not matched to a gene. The CDR3 region has the DNA TGCAGCGTTGAGGTGGGACTAGGCGGTGACGAGCAGTACTTC. Protein product: CSVEVGLGGDEQYF.

This clone was seen once. V is TRBV6-5 and J is TRBJ1-3, with D perhaps matching TRBD1 (6 bases). The CDR3 runs 16 residues. V gave up 0 bases and J gave up 4 bases, with 13 bases separating them. The germline gives CDR1 MNHEY, CDR2 SVGAGI. Written as DNA, the CDR3 is TGTGCCAGCAGTTACTCGAGATACAGGGTCGGAAACACCATATATTTT. It encodes CASSYSRYRVGNTIYF.

This clone was found once. The chain couples TRBV2 to TRBJ2-7; 7 bases are a match to TRBD2. The V gene end was trimmed by 1 base and the J gene end by 6 bases; junction bases not matched to a gene: 3. Germline lookup yields CDR1 SNHLY and CDR2 FYNNEI. The CDR3 contains 13 residues. The CDR3 here is CASSEGLAPEQYF. In DNA form, the CDR3 reads TGTGCCAGCAGTGAAGGACTAGCACCCGAGCAGTACTTC.